What follows are 12 T cell receptor beta chains derived from one specimen sequenced in a study of T cell changes during pregnancy in multiple sclerosis. TCRdb's table, derived via immunoSEQ multiplex PCR, lists solely in-frame clones and lacks some. The table has tens of thousands of clones, roughly nine tenths seen once. This specimen consisted of peripheral blood, obtained after pregnancy. The receptors were gathered from a female donor in good health, enrolled as a control in a pregnancy study.

The rearrangement uses TRBV19 and TRBJ2-7; D is unresolved. Germline CDR1 reads LNHDA; CDR2 reads SQIVND (reference sequence). V shed 3 bases and J shed 6 bases, with 18 bases lying between them. The CDR3 is 15 residues long. The CDR3 sequence: CASSIQGQPRREQYF. The CDR3 DNA is TGTGCCAGTAGTATCCAAGGCCAGCCCAGGCGCGAGCAGTACTTC.

This chain uses TRBV27 with TRBJ1-2; the match to TRBD1 covers 8 bases. V was pared by 3 bases and J by 4 bases, with 4 bases of the junction left unmatched. The CDR3 length is 14 residues. The germline V gene encodes CDR1 MNHEY and CDR2 SMNVEV (reference sequence). The DNA of the CDR3 is TGTGCCAGCAGTTTCGGGGACAGGTCCTATGGCTACACCTTC. Translated, it gives CASSFGDRSYGYTF.

The CDR3 here is CASSSLMIGEENEQYF. CDR3 nucleotides: TGTGCCAGCAGCTCCTTAATGATAGGGGAGGAAAACGAGCAGTACTTC. The chain uses TRBV7-9 and TRBJ2-7, with D perhaps TRBD2 (6 bases). The CDR3 is 16 residues long. Trimming removed 4 bases from V and 5 bases from J, with 21 bases in between. CDR1 and CDR2 (germline): SEHNR, FQNEAQ (reference sequence).

The chain employs TRBV4-3 and TRBJ1-1; unclear D gene. V gave up 0 bases and J gave up 8 bases, with 10 bases separating them. The germline gives CDR1 LGHNA, CDR2 YSLEER. The CDR3 has 13 residues. The CDR3 is CASSQDRDTEAFF. The CDR3 DNA follows: TGCGCCAGCAGCCAAGATCGGGATACAGAAGCTTTCTTT.

The V call is TRBV19, the J call TRBJ2-2; possibly TRBD2 for D (6 bases). This CDR3 has 17 residues. Trimming removed 6 bases at V and 4 bases at J, with 21 bases between. Germline V gene sequence: CDR1 LNHDA, CDR2 SQIVND (reference sequence). The CDR3 spells CASSPHPGLMATGELFF. The DNA of the CDR3 is TGTGCCAGTAGCCCTCACCCGGGACTCATGGCCACCGGGGAGCTGTTTTTT.

The chain recombines TRBV19 with TRBJ2-7; TRBD1 might be the D (6 bases). The CDR3 consists of 13 residues. V was shortened by 3 bases and J by 7 bases, with 13 bases between the two germline ends. Germline loops: CDR1 LNHDA, CDR2 SQIVND (reference sequence). CDR3: CASSMSPTGEQYF. CDR3 in DNA: TGTGCCAGTAGTATGTCCCCTACAGGGGAGCAGTACTTC. The full variable domain, completed using reference TRBV19 and TRBJ2-7, is DGGITQSPKYLFRKEGQNVTLSCEQNLNHDAMYWYRQDPGQGLRLIYYSQIVNDFQKGDIAEGYSVSREKKESFPLTVTSAQKNPTAFYLCASSMSPTGEQYFGPGTRLTVT.

A remark on this clone: Relative to the germline gene, one junction end is altered; a read error may explain this. The V gene is TRBV19, the J gene TRBJ2-1; 9 bases are shared with TRBD1. Germline lookup yields CDR1 LNHDA and CDR2 SQIVND (reference sequence). The length of the CDR3 is 12 residues. The CDR3 DNA reads TGTGCCAGTAGCCCACGACAGGGGGTCGAGATCTTC. It specifies CASSPRQGVEIF.

J is TRBJ1-6 and V is TRBV5-1, with D possibly being TRBD1 (6 bases). V was trimmed by 5 bases and J by 10 bases, leaving 13 bases between them. This CDR3 spans 13 amino acids. Germline loops: CDR1 SGHRS, CDR2 YFSETQ. CDR3 sequence reads: CASSYTGKSPLHF. CDR3 in DNA: TGCGCCAGCAGTTACACAGGGAAGTCACCCCTCCACTTT. Combining the CDR3 with reference TRBV5-1 and TRBJ1-6 gives the whole variable domain KAGVTQTPRYLIKTRGQQVTLSCSPISGHRSVSWYQQTPGQGLQFLFEYFSETQRNKGNFPGRFSGRQFSNSRSEMNVSTLELGDSALYLCASSYTGKSPLHFGNGTRLTVT.

This clone was observed a single time. V usage is TRBV19 and J usage is TRBJ1-1, with a possible D match to TRBD1 (6 bases). There are 15 residues in the CDR3. Germline-derived CDR1 and CDR2 are LNHDA and SQIVND (reference sequence). The V gene lost 4 bases and the J gene lost 1 base, with 13 bases spanning the gap. This CDR3 is CASSTRRDKNTEAFF. In DNA, the CDR3 is TGTGCCAGTAGTACCCGCCGGGACAAGAACACTGAAGCTTTCTTT.

The genes are TRBV19 and TRBJ1-5, with TRBD1 matching over 7 bases. Unmatched junction bases numbered 4, after V lost 5 bases and J lost 3 bases. CDR3 length equals 14 residues. Germline loops: CDR1 LNHDA, CDR2 SQIVND (reference sequence). The CDR3: CASSQTGINQPQHF. Here the CDR3 DNA reads TGTGCCAGTAGTCAGACAGGGATCAATCAGCCCCAGCATTTT.

The rearrangement uses TRBV2 and TRBJ2-3; 9 positions match TRBD2. V was clipped by 6 bases and J by 4 bases; unmatched bases: 8. Germline values: CDR1 SNHLY, CDR2 FYNNEI. CDR3 length: 15 residues. The CDR3 nucleotides read TGTGCCAGCAGGCCGGGGCTAGCGGGGTCAGATACGCAGTATTTT. This codes for CASRPGLAGSDTQYF.

The V and J genes are TRBV7-2 and TRBJ2-2; 12 positions agree with TRBD2. V was pared by 8 bases and J by 4 bases, with 8 bases of the junction left unmatched. The CDR3 runs 16 residues. The germline CDR1 and CDR2 sequences are SGHTA and FQGNSA. The DNA of the CDR3 is TGTGCCAGCGAGCTAGCGGGGGGGCCACGCACCGGGGAGCTGTTTTTT. It is translated as CASELAGGPRTGELFF. The whole variable domain, remainder taken from reference TRBV7-2 and TRBJ2-2, is GAGVSQSPSNKVTEKGKDVELRCDPISGHTALYWYRQSLGQGLEFLIYFQGNSAPDKSGLPSDRFSAERTGGSVSTLTIQRTQQEDSAVYLCASELAGGPRTGELFFGEGSRLTVL.